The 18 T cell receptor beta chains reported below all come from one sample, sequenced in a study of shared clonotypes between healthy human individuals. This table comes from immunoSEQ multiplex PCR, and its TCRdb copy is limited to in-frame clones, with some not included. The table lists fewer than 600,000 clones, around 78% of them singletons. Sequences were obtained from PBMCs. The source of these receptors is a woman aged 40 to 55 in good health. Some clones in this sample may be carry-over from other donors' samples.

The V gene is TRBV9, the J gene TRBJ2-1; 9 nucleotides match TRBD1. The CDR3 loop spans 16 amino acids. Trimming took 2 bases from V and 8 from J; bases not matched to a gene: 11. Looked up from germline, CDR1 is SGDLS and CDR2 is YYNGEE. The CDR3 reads CASSVSPGQGIDEQFF. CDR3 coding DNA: TGTGCCAGCAGCGTCTCACCGGGACAGGGAATCGATGAGCAGTTCTTC.

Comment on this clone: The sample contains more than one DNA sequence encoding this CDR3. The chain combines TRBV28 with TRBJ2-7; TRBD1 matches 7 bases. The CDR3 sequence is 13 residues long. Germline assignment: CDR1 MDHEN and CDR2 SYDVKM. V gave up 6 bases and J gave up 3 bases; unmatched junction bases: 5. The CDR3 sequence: CASSLGQNYEQYF. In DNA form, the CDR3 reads TGTGCCAGCAGCCTGGGACAGAACTACGAGCAGTACTTC. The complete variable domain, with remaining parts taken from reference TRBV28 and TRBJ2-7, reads DVKVTQSSRYLVKRTGEKVFLECVQDMDHENMFWYRQDPGLGLRLIYFSYDVKMKEKGDIPEGYSVSREKKERFSLILESASTNQTSMYLCASSLGQNYEQYFGPGTRLTVT.

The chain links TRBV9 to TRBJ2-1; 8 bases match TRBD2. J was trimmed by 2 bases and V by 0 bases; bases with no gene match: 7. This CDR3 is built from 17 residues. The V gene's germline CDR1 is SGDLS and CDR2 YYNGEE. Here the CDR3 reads CASSVAGGAATYNEQFF. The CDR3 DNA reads TGTGCCAGCAGCGTAGCCGGGGGGGCAGCGACCTACAATGAGCAGTTCTTC.

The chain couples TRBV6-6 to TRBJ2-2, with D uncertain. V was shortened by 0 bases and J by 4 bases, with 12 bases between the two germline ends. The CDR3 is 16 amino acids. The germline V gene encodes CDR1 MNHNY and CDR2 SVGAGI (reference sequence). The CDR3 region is CASSYSAGSGTGELFF. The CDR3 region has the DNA TGTGCCAGCAGTTACTCGGCCGGTTCGGGCACCGGGGAGCTGTTTTTT.

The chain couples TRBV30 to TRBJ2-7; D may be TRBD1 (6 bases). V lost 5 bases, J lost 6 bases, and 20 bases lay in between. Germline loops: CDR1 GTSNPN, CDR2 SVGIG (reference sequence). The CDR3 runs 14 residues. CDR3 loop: CAWAPGTYLSEQYF. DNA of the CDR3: TGTGCCTGGGCGCCTGGGACATATCTCAGCGAGCAGTACTTC.

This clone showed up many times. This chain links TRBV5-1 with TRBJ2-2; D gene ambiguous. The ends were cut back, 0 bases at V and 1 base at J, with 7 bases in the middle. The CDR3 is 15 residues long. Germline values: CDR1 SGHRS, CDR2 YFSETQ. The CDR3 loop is CASSLVPGNTGELFF. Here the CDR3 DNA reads TGCGCCAGCAGCTTGGTCCCGGGGAACACCGGGGAGCTGTTTTTT.

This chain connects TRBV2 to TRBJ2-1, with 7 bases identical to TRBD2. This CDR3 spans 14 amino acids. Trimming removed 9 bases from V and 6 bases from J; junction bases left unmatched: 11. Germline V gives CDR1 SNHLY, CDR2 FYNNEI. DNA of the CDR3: TGTGCCAGTAGACCGGGACTAAGAGGCAATGAGCAGTTCTTC. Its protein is CASRPGLRGNEQFF. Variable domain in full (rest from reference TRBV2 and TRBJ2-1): EPEVTQTPSHQVTQMGQEVILRCVPISNHLYFYWYRQILGQKVEFLVSFYNNEISEKSEIFDDQFSVERPDGSNFTLKIRSTKLEDSAMYFCASRPGLRGNEQFFGPGTRLTVL.

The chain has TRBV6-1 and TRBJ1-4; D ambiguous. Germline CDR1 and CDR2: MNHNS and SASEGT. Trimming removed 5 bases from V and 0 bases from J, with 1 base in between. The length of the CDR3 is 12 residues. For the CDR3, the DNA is TGTGCCAGCAGTTCAACTAATGAAAAACTGTTTTTT. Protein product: CASSSTNEKLFF.

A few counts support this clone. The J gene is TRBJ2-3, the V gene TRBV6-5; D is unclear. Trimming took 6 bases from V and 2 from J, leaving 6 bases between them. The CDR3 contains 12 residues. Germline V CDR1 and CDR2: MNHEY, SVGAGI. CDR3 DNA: TGTGCCAGCAGCGACGACACAGATACGCAGTATTTT. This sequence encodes CASSDDTDTQYF.

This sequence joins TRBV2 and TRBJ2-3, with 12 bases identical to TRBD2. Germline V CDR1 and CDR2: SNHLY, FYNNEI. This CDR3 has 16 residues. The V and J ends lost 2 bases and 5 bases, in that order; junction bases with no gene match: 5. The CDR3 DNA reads TGTGCCAGCAGTGAAAGACTAGCGGGAGCCGGAGATACGCAGTATTTT. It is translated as CASSERLAGAGDTQYF. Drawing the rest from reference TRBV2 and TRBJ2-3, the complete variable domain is EPEVTQTPSHQVTQMGQEVILRCVPISNHLYFYWYRQILGQKVEFLVSFYNNEISEKSEIFDDQFSVERPDGSNFTLKIRSTKLEDSAMYFCASSERLAGAGDTQYFGPGTRLTVL.

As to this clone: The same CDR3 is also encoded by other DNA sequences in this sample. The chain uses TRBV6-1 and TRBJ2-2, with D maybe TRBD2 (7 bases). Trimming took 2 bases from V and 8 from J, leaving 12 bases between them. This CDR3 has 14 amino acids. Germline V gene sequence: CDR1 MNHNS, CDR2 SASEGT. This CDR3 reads CASSEPGEGGELFF. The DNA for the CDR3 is TGTGCCAGCAGTGAACCAGGGGAGGGGGGGGAGCTGTTTTTT.

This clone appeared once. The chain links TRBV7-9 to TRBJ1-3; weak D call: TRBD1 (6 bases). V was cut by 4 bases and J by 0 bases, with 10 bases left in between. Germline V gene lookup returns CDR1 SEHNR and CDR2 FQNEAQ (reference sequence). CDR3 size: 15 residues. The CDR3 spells CASSSGASSGNTIYF. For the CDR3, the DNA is TGTGCCAGCAGCTCGGGGGCAAGCTCTGGAAACACCATATATTTT.

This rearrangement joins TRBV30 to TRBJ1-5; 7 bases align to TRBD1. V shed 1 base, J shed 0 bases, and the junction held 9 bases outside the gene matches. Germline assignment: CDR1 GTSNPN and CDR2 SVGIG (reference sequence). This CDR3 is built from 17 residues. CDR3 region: CAWSGTGALHSNQPQHF. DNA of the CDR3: TGTGCCTGGAGTGGAACAGGGGCACTACATAGCAATCAGCCCCAGCATTTT.

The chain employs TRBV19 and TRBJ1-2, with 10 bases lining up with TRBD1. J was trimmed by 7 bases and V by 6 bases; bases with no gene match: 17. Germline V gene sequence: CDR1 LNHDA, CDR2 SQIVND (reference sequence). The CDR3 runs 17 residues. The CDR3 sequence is CASSRWDRGSGARGYTF. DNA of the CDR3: TGTGCCAGTAGCAGATGGGACAGGGGATCCGGTGCTCGTGGCTACACCTTC.

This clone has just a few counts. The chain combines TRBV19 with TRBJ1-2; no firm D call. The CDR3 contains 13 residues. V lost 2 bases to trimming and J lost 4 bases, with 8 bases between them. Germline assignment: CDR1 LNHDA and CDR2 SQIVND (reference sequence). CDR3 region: CASSIQGTYGYTF. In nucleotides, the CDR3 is TGTGCCAGTAGTATACAAGGAACCTATGGCTACACCTTC.

For the CDR3, the DNA is TGTGCCAGCAGTTTAAGGGACAGAAGCACAGATACGCAGTATTTT. Residues: CASSLRDRSTDTQYF. The J gene is TRBJ2-3, the V gene TRBV27, with 7 bases lining up with TRBD1. CDR1 and CDR2 (germline): MNHEY, SMNVEV (reference sequence). With 2 bases clipped from V and 0 bases from J, the junction kept 2 bases outside the gene matches. CDR3 length: 15 residues.

As DNA, the CDR3 is TGTGCCAGCTCTCCTCGACAGCCCTCCTACGAGCAGTACTTC. Its translation is CASSPRQPSYEQYF. J is TRBJ2-7 and V is TRBV18; D possibly corresponds to TRBD1 (5 bases). The CDR3 is 14 amino acids. Trimming shortened V by 6 bases and J by 0 bases, and 12 bases separated the two germline ends. In germline, CDR1 is KGHSH, CDR2 LQKENI.

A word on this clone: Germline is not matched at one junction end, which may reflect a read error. The CDR3 protein is CTSSFIGGLSVSEAFF. The CDR3 nucleotides are TGTACCAGCAGCTTTATCGGGGGGCTAAGTGTATCTGAAGCTTTCTTT. The chain joins TRBV5-6 to TRBJ1-1; TRBD1 might be the D (6 bases). CDR3 length: 16 residues. The germline V gene has CDR1 SGHDT and CDR2 YYEEEE.